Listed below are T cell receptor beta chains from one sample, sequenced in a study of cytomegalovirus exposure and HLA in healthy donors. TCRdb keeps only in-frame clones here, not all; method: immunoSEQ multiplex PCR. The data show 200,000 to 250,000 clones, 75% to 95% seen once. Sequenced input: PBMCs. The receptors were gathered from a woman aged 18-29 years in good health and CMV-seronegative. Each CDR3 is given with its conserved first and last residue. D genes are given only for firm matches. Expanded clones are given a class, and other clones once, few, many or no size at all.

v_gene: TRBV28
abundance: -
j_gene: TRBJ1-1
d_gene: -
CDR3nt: TGTGCCAGCAGTGAAGCGGTGGGGGGGAGGAACACTGAAGCTTTCTTT
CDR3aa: CASSEAVGGRNTEAFF

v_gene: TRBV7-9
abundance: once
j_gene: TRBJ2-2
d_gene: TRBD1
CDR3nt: TGTGCCAGCAGCTTAGATTTAAAAGGACAGGGGATAGACACCGGGGAGCTGTTTTTT
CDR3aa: CASSLDLKGQGIDTGELFF

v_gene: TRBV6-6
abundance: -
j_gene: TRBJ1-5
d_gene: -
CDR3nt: TGTGCCAGCAGGGTACAGGGTTTTACTGATCAGCCCCAGCATTTT
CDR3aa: CASRVQGFTDQPQHF

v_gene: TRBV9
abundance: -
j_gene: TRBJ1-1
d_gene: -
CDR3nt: TGTGCCAGCAGCGTTAACGCTCAGGGTCTTACCCCCACTGAAGCTTTCTTT
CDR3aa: CASSVNAQGLTPTEAFF

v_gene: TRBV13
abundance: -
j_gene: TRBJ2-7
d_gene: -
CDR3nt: TGTGCCAGCAGCTTCTCCGACATATCCTACGAGCAGTACTTC
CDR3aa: CASSFSDISYEQYF

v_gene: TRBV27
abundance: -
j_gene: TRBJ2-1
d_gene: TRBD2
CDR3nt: TGTGCCAGCAGGCGGAGACTAGCGGGACCCTACAATGAGCAGTTCTTC
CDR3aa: CASRRRLAGPYNEQFF

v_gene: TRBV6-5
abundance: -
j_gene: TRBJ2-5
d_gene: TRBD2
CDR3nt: TGTGCCAGCATGAGGACTAGCGGGATCGGAGAGACCCAGTACTTC
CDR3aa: CASMRTSGIGETQYF

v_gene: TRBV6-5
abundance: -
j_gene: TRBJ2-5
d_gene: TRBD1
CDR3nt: TGTGCCAGCAGTGACAGGGCGGAGACCCAGTACTTC
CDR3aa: CASSDRAETQYF

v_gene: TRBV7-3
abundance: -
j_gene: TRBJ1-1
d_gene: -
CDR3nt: TGTGCCAGCAGCCCTCAGGGGTTCACTGAAGCTTTCTTT
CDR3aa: CASSPQGFTEAFF

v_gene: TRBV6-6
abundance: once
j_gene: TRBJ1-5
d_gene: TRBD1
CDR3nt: TGTGCCAGCAGCTCCGGGACAGGGGGCTGGGATCAGCCCCAGCATTTT
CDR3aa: CASSSGTGGWDQPQHF

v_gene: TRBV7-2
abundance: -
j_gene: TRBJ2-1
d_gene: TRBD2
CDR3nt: TGTGCCAGCAGCCTCCGACTAGCGGGAGTCGAGCAGTTCTTC
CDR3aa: CASSLRLAGVEQFF

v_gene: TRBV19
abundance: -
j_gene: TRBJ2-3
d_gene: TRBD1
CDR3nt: TGTGCCAGTAGTATGATTAGGGACAGGGGCACAGATACGCAGTATTTT
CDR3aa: CASSMIRDRGTDTQYF

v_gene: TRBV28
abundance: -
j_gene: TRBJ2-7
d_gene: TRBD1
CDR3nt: TGTGCCAGCAGGGTGACAGGGGGGACCTACGAGCAGTACTTC
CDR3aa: CASRVTGGTYEQYF

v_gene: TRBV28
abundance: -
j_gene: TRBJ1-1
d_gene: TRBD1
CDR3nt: TGTGCCAGCAGTCCTCTCCAGGGGGTATTCGTTGTGAACACTGAAGCTTTCTTT
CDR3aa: CASSPLQGVFVVNTEAFF

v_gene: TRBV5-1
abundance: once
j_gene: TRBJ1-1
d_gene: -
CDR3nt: TGCGCCAGCAGCTTGGCCGGATGGGCAGGGGAATCGAACACTGAAGCTTTCTTT
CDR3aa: CASSLAGWAGESNTEAFF

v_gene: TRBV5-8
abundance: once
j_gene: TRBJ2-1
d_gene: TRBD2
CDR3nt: TGTGCCAGCAGCTCACTCACCCCTAGCGGGAGCGGTGAGCAGTTCTTC
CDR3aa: CASSSLTPSGSGEQFF

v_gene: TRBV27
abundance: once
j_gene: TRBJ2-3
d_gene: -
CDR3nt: TGTGCCAGCAAACCCTCAAGGTCTAGCTCCACAGATACGCAGTATTTT
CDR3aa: CASKPSRSSSTDTQYF

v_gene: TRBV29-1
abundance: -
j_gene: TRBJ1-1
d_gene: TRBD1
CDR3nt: TGCAGCGTCCCGGGGGACAGGGTGGACACTGAAGCTTTCTTT
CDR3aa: CSVPGDRVDTEAFF

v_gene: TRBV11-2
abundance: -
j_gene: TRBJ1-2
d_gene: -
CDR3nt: TGTGCCAGCAGCATATGGGGCGTGGGGGCTCCGGATGGCTACACCTTC
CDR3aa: CASSIWGVGAPDGYTF

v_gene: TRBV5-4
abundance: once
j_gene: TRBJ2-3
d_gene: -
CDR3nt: TGTGCCAGCAGCTTGGGTCCGAGCACAGATACGCAGTATTTT
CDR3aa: CASSLGPSTDTQYF